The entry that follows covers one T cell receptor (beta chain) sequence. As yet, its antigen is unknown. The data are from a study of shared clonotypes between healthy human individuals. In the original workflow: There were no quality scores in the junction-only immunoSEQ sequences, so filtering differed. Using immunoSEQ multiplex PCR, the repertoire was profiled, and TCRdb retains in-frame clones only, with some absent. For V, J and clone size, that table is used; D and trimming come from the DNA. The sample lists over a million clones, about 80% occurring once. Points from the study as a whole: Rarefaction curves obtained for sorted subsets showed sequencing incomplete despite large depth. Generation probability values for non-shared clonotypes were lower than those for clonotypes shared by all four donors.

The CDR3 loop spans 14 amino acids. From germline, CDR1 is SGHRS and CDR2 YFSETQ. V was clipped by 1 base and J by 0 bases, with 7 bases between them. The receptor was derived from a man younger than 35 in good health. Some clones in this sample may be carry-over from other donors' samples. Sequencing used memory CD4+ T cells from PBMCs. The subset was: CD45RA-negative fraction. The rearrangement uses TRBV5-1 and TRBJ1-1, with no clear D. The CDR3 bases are TGCGCCAGCAGCTTGAGGGATGTGAACACTGAAGCTTTCTTT. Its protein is CASSLRDVNTEAFF.